A single sample is the source of the 24 T cell receptor beta chains below, sequenced in a study of OX40 agonist ivuxolimab in advanced cancers. Here immunoSEQ multiplex PCR was the method, and the copy in TCRdb shows in-frame clones only, minus some. Of 30,000 to 40,000 clones listed, 89% are singletons. The sample here was CD4+ or CD8+ T cells sorted from blood, taken in a trial of the OX40 agonist ivuxolimab. The receptor source for this set is an adult with an advanced solid tumor such as melanoma, head and neck, liver or kidney cancer.

This sequence joins TRBV11-2 and TRBJ2-7; 13 nucleotides match TRBD2. The germline CDR1 and CDR2 sequences are SGHAT and FQNNGV. The CDR3 length is 14 residues. Losses at the gene ends were 6 bases for V and 2 bases for J; bases not matched to a gene: 1. Here the CDR3 DNA reads TGTGCCAGCAGAGGACTAGCGGGGGCCTACGAGCAGTACTTC. Encoded protein: CASRGLAGAYEQYF.

The genes are TRBV6-5 and TRBJ1-5; the D is unclear. This CDR3 comprises 15 residues. V shed 4 bases and J shed 0 bases, with 10 bases lying between them. The V gene's germline CDR1 is MNHEY and CDR2 SVGAGI. The CDR3 protein is CASSSSSSSNQPQHF. In nucleotides, the CDR3 is TGTGCCAGCAGTTCCTCCAGTAGTAGCAATCAGCCCCAGCATTTT.

The chain employs TRBV13 and TRBJ2-7; D ambiguous. The CDR3 is made up of 12 amino acids. CDR1 is PRHDT, CDR2 FYEKMQ, per germline (reference sequence). Trimming left V 5 bases short and J 0 bases short, with 5 bases between. The CDR3 loop reads CASSPGSYEQYF. The CDR3 coding sequence is TGTGCCAGCAGCCCGGGCTCCTACGAGCAGTACTTC.

The rearrangement uses TRBV11-1 and TRBJ2-1, with D perhaps matching TRBD2 (5 bases). Germline V gene lookup returns CDR1 SGHAT and CDR2 FQDESV (reference sequence). Trimming took 0 bases from V and 1 from J, leaving 13 bases between them. The CDR3 covers 17 residues. The CDR3 sequence is CASSLADGVGSYNEQFF. CDR3 nucleotide sequence: TGTGCCAGCAGCTTAGCGGACGGGGTGGGTTCCTACAATGAGCAGTTCTTC. Using reference TRBV11-1 and TRBJ2-1 for the parts outside the CDR3, the full variable domain is EAEVAQSPRYKITEKSQAVAFWCDPISGHATLYWYRQILGQGPELLVQFQDESVVDDSQLPKDRFSAERLKGVDSTLKIQPAELGDSAMYLCASSLADGVGSYNEQFFGPGTRLTVL.

The chain employs TRBV27 and TRBJ1-2; unclear D gene. The CDR3 is 13 residues long. Trimming took off 3 bases at V and 7 bases at J, with 12 bases between the two ends. Germline CDR1 MNHEY, CDR2 SMNVEV (reference sequence). In DNA, the CDR3 is TGTGCCAGCAGTTTCCTACCTGAGAGTGGCTACACCTTC. As protein: CASSFLPESGYTF.

This chain joins TRBV28 and TRBJ2-3; no definite D call. The CDR3 has 16 residues. CDR1 is MDHEN, CDR2 SYDVKM, per germline. Trimming took off 5 bases at V and 0 bases at J, with 15 bases between the two ends. The CDR3 bases are TGTGCCAGCAGTCTGAGAGGACCATCAAGCACAGATACGCAGTATTTT. This sequence encodes CASSLRGPSSTDTQYF. The variable domain in full, completed from reference TRBV28 and TRBJ2-3, reads DVKVTQSSRYLVKRTGEKVFLECVQDMDHENMFWYRQDPGLGLRLIYFSYDVKMKEKGDIPEGYSVSREKKERFSLILESASTNQTSMYLCASSLRGPSSTDTQYFGPGTRLTVL.

V usage is TRBV18 and J usage is TRBJ2-3; TRBD1 matches at 7 bases. Germline loops: CDR1 KGHSH, CDR2 LQKENI. CDR3 length: 15 residues. V trimming: 1 base; J trimming: 0 bases; junction bases outside the gene matches: 1. As DNA, the CDR3 is TGTGCCAGCTCACCACTGGGACAGAGCACAGATACGCAGTATTTT. It is translated as CASSPLGQSTDTQYF.

This chain uses TRBV5-8 with TRBJ1-1, with no clear D. V was shortened by 4 bases and J by 11 bases, with 15 bases between the two germline ends. In germline, CDR1 is SGHTS, CDR2 YDEGEE. The CDR3 has 12 residues. The CDR3 protein is CASSEYSGGAFF. CDR3 DNA sequence: TGTGCCAGCAGCGAATACTCGGGTGGGGCTTTCTTT. The full variable domain, its missing parts supplied by reference TRBV5-8 and TRBJ1-1, is EAGVTQSPTHLIKTRGQQATLRCSPISGHTSVYWYQQALGLGLQFLLWYDEGEERNRGNFPPRFSGRQFPNYSSELNVNALELEDSALYLCASSEYSGGAFFGQGTRLTVV.

A single count supports this clone. The chain has TRBV4-1 and TRBJ1-2, with 12 bases aligning to TRBD1. V shed 4 bases, J shed 2 bases, and the junction held 8 bases outside the gene matches. In germline, CDR1 is MGHRA, CDR2 YSYEKL. The CDR3 runs to 17 residues. This chain's CDR3 is CASSLSPGQGANYGYTF. The CDR3 nucleotides are TGCGCCAGCAGCCTATCCCCGGGACAGGGGGCGAACTATGGCTACACCTTC.

CDR3: CASSANSVWNEQFF. The CDR3 DNA reads TGCGCCAGCAGTGCGAATTCGGTCTGGAATGAGCAGTTCTTC. The chain has TRBV10-1 and TRBJ2-1; D unclear. Germline assignment: CDR1 WNHNN and CDR2 SYGVQD (reference sequence). This CDR3 is 14 amino acids long. V was clipped by 4 bases and J by 7 bases, with 14 bases between them.

The chain links TRBV10-2 to TRBJ2-2; D is perhaps TRBD2 (5 bases). Germline assignment: CDR1 WSHSY and CDR2 SAAADI. Trimming left V 5 bases short and J 6 bases short, with 10 bases between. The CDR3 loop spans 13 amino acids. CDR3 DNA: TGCGCCAGCAGTTTTGAGGGAGCCGGGGAGCTGTTTTTT. Its translation is CASSFEGAGELFF.

The chain has TRBV7-9 and TRBJ2-7, with 9 bases fitting TRBD1. Germline CDR1 is SEHNR and CDR2 is FQNEAQ (reference sequence). Trimming removed 1 base from V and 2 bases from J; junction bases left unmatched: 3. This CDR3 is 15 amino acids long. The CDR3 DNA reads as TGTGCCAGCAGCTTAGTTGGGACAGGGACCTACGAGCAGTACTTC. Amino acids: CASSLVGTGTYEQYF.

The chain combines TRBV5-4 with TRBJ1-4; D not resolved. Trimming left V 0 bases short and J 9 bases short, with 15 bases between. Looked up from germline, CDR1 is SGHNT and CDR2 is YYREEE (reference sequence). CDR3 length equals 15 residues. Written as DNA, the CDR3 is TGTGCCAGCAGCTTGGTGACGGGTCCGGGTCAAAAACTGTTTTTT. It encodes CASSLVTGPGQKLFF.

The V call is TRBV19, the J call TRBJ2-1; D possibly corresponds to TRBD1 (5 bases). The CDR3 runs 16 residues. V was trimmed by 4 bases and J by 1 base, leaving 14 bases between them. CDR1 and CDR2 (germline): LNHDA, SQIVND (reference sequence). The CDR3 loop is CASSSGGARSYNEQFF. The CDR3, as DNA: TGTGCCAGTAGTAGTGGTGGGGCCCGATCCTACAATGAGCAGTTCTTC. Drawing the rest from reference TRBV19 and TRBJ2-1, the complete variable domain is DGGITQSPKYLFRKEGQNVTLSCEQNLNHDAMYWYRQDPGQGLRLIYYSQIVNDFQKGDIAEGYSVSREKKESFPLTVTSAQKNPTAFYLCASSSGGARSYNEQFFGPGTRLTVL.

The chain couples TRBV29-1 to TRBJ2-3; possible D gene TRBD2, 7 bases. V was shortened by 5 bases and J by 5 bases, with 14 bases between the two germline ends. The CDR3 spans 13 residues. Germline V gene lookup returns CDR1 SQVTM and CDR2 ANQGSEA. Here the CDR3 reads CSVLGGGLDTQYF. The CDR3 nucleotides are TGCAGCGTTTTAGGGGGGGGGTTAGATACGCAGTATTTT.

The chain joins TRBV9 to TRBJ2-7; D remains ambiguous. The CDR3 covers 15 residues. The V end was cut by 0 bases, the J end by 2 bases, with 12 bases between. CDR1 SGDLS and CDR2 YYNGEE come from the germline V gene. The CDR3, as DNA: TGTGCCAGCAGCGTAGGTTTAAGCGTCGCCTACGAGCAGTACTTC. Translated: CASSVGLSVAYEQYF.

The V and J genes are TRBV4-1 and TRBJ1-6; D is ambiguous. The CDR3 extends over 17 amino acids. V was shortened by 1 base and J by 0 bases, with 10 bases between the two germline ends. Germline loops: CDR1 MGHRA, CDR2 YSYEKL. The CDR3 reads CASSQGFGGSYNSPLHF. The CDR3 DNA reads as TGCGCCAGCAGCCAAGGGTTCGGAGGCTCCTATAATTCACCCCTCCACTTT.

A remark on this clone: An end of the junction differs from the germline gene, which may be a read error. This chain links TRBV5-5 with TRBJ2-2; TRBD1 agrees at 8 bases. Germline CDR1 is SGHKS and CDR2 is YYEKEE (reference sequence). The CDR3 has 16 residues. CDR3 sequence reads: CASNLVGRGLIGELFF. CDR3 nucleotides: TGTGCCAGCAACTTGGTTGGCAGGGGGCTAATCGGGGAGCTGTTTTTT.

The rearrangement uses TRBV21-1 and TRBJ1-5; TRBD1 is the table's D call, not checked against the DNA. TRBV21-1 is noted as a pseudogene. The CDR3 is made up of 15 amino acids. The CDR3 region is CASSKGQKGNQPQHF. DNA of the CDR3: TGTGCCAGCAGCAAGGGACAGAAGGGCAATCAGCCCCAGCATTTT.

The chain couples TRBV5-1 to TRBJ2-1; D not resolved. The CDR3 loop spans 14 amino acids. Trimming shortened V by 1 base and J by 3 bases, and 8 bases separated the two germline ends. Germline CDR1 and CDR2: SGHRS and YFSETQ. The CDR3 region is CASSLLGFYNEQFF. The CDR3 bases are TGCGCCAGCAGCTTGTTGGGGTTCTACAATGAGCAGTTCTTC.

The rearrangement joins TRBV2 to TRBJ2-7, with D unclear. Trimming removed 7 bases from V and 0 bases from J, with 10 bases in between. CDR1 SNHLY and CDR2 FYNNEI come from the germline V gene. This CDR3 is 13 amino acids long. The CDR3 spells CASIGGSSYEQYF. The CDR3 DNA sequence: TGTGCCAGCATTGGTGGAAGCTCCTACGAGCAGTACTTC. The variable domain in full, completed from reference TRBV2 and TRBJ2-7, reads EPEVTQTPSHQVTQMGQEVILRCVPISNHLYFYWYRQILGQKVEFLVSFYNNEISEKSEIFDDQFSVERPDGSNFTLKIRSTKLEDSAMYFCASIGGSSYEQYFGPGTRLTVT.

This chain connects TRBV6-4 to TRBJ1-2, with a possible D match to TRBD1 (6 bases). CDR1 and CDR2 (germline): MRHNA, SNTAGT. The CDR3 totals 17 residues. V was cut by 9 bases and J by 5 bases, with 28 bases left in between. The CDR3: CARGPQPGGRKPYGYTF. In DNA form, the CDR3 reads TGTGCCAGGGGCCCACAACCGGGGGGGCGCAAGCCGTATGGCTACACCTTC.

J is TRBJ2-3 and V is TRBV29-1, with D hard to call. The CDR3 is made up of 10 amino acids. Germline CDR1 and CDR2: SQVTM and ANQGSEA. Trimming pared 7 bases from V and 5 bases from J, leaving 7 bases between. Here the CDR3 reads CSGLVDTQYF. As DNA, the CDR3 is TGCAGCGGGCTAGTAGATACGCAGTATTTT.

The chain is built from TRBV11-2 and TRBJ1-1; no reliable D call. CDR1 is SGHAT and CDR2 is FQNNGV in the germline V gene. Trimming took 7 bases from V and 1 from J, leaving 10 bases between them. The length of the CDR3 is 13 residues. CDR3 DNA: TGTGCCAGCACCCTACCGGGGAACACTGAAGCTTTCTTT. Amino acids: CASTLPGNTEAFF.